The 25 T cell receptor beta chains given below trace back to one sample, sequenced in a study of shared clonotypes between healthy human individuals. Measured with immunoSEQ multiplex PCR; TCRdb has only the in-frame clones, and not every one. The repertoire holds about 2,500,000 clones, with approximately 94% as singletons. Input material: naive CD4+ T cells sorted from blood. Described subset: CD45RA+ positively selected. The source is a man between 18 and 29 years old in good health.

The gene calls are TRBV11-3 and TRBJ2-3, with D uncertain. V shed 4 bases and J shed 6 bases, with 8 bases lying between them. The CDR3 length is 12 residues. Germline CDR1 and CDR2: SGHNT and YENEEA. CDR3 nucleotides: TGTGCCAGCAGCTCCGGCTCGGATACGCAGTATTTT. It is translated as CASSSGSDTQYF.

The chain joins TRBV7-9 to TRBJ2-3, with TRBD2 matching over 7 bases. Trimming took 4 bases from V and 0 from J; bases not matched to a gene: 10. CDR3 size: 17 residues. Germline loops: CDR1 SEHNR, CDR2 FQNEAQ (reference sequence). CDR3 bases: TGTGCCAGCAGCTCCAGCTATAGCGGGTTTAGCACAGATACGCAGTATTTT. Translated: CASSSSYSGFSTDTQYF.

This clone was counted a single time. The chain uses TRBV7-9 and TRBJ2-6; D is possibly TRBD1 (6 bases). V was cut by 5 bases and J by 4 bases, with 24 bases left in between. The germline V gene encodes CDR1 SEHNR and CDR2 FQNEAQ (reference sequence). The CDR3 sequence is 19 residues long. CDR3 coding DNA: TGTGCCAGCAGCCTAGATACAGGGAAGAAAGCGGAAGGGGCCAACGTCCTGACTTTC. Translating gives CASSLDTGKKAEGANVLTF.

This chain connects TRBV29-1 to TRBJ1-2; perhaps TRBD1 as D (6 bases). Germline CDR1 reads SQVTM; CDR2 reads ANQGSEA. This CDR3 is 13 amino acids long. Between the trimmed V and J ends, which lost 6 bases and 8 bases, there was a span of 19 bases. CDR3 region: CSVAGTFRRGYTF. Here the CDR3 DNA reads TGCAGCGTCGCCGGGACATTCCGGCGGGGCTACACCTTC.

V is TRBV11-2 and J is TRBJ1-6; the D gene is possibly TRBD1 (6 bases). The CDR3 consists of 16 residues. Trimming stripped 6 bases from V and 2 bases from J, with 14 bases between. The germline gives CDR1 SGHAT, CDR2 FQNNGV. The CDR3 DNA is TGTGCCAGCAGACCCCTGGCAGGGGCCTATAATTCACCCCTCCACTTT. The encoded protein is CASRPLAGAYNSPLHF.

The chain employs TRBV6-6 and TRBJ1-2, with a weak D call TRBD1 (6 bases). Trimming removed 6 bases from V and 4 bases from J, with 15 bases in between. CDR3 size: 14 residues. From germline, CDR1 is MNHNY and CDR2 SVGAGI (reference sequence). CDR3 nucleotides: TGTGCCAGCAGCCCGGAAGGACAGCCCTATGGCTACACCTTC. Residues: CASSPEGQPYGYTF.

About this clone itself: Other DNA sequences in the sample encode the same CDR3. V gene TRBV28 combines with J gene TRBJ1-3; TRBD1 matches at 7 bases. The junction had 3 bases not matched to a gene; V was cut back by 2 bases and J by 2 bases. The CDR3 consists of 15 residues. Germline V CDR1 and CDR2: MDHEN, SYDVKM. In DNA, the CDR3 is TGTGCCAGCAGTTTACCTGACAGGGCTGGAAACACCATATATTTT. Protein sequence: CASSLPDRAGNTIYF.

Only one count was recorded for this clone. V gene TRBV7-9 combines with J gene TRBJ2-3; TRBD2 agrees at 7 bases. Unmatched junction bases numbered 5, after V lost 5 bases and J lost 0 bases. CDR3 length equals 15 residues. Per the germline V gene, CDR1 is SEHNR and CDR2 is FQNEAQ (reference sequence). This CDR3 is CASSPRLASTDTQYF. The CDR3 coding sequence is TGTGCCAGCAGCCCCCGACTAGCCAGCACAGATACGCAGTATTTT.

The chain uses TRBV5-5 and TRBJ2-7, with unresolved D. There are 13 residues in the CDR3. Trimming cost V 1 base and J 3 bases, with 8 bases left between them. CDR1 is SGHKS and CDR2 is YYEKEE in the germline V gene (reference sequence). The CDR3 here is CASSLPVNYEQYF. Here the CDR3 DNA reads TGTGCCAGCAGCTTGCCTGTAAACTACGAGCAGTACTTC.

The rearrangement joins TRBV5-1 to TRBJ2-7, with 7 bases matching TRBD2. The CDR3 has 15 residues. CDR1 and CDR2 (germline): SGHRS, YFSETQ. Losses at the gene ends were 0 bases for V and 5 bases for J; bases not matched to a gene: 8. DNA for the CDR3: TGCGCCAGCAGCTTGGGAGTGACTAGCTCGCACGAGCAGTACTTC. Its protein product is CASSLGVTSSHEQYF. Complete variable domain (other parts from reference TRBV5-1 and TRBJ2-7): KAGVTQTPRYLIKTRGQQVTLSCSPISGHRSVSWYQQTPGQGLQFLFEYFSETQRNKGNFPGRFSGRQFSNSRSEMNVSTLELGDSALYLCASSLGVTSSHEQYFGPGTRLTVT.

This clone was observed once. The rearrangement uses TRBV5-5 and TRBJ1-4; D call uncertain. V lost 0 bases, J lost 2 bases, and 2 bases lay in between. This CDR3 has 13 amino acids. In germline, CDR1 is SGHKS, CDR2 YYEKEE (reference sequence). CDR3 bases: TGTGCCAGCAGCTTGGATACTAATGAAAAACTGTTTTTT. Protein sequence: CASSLDTNEKLFF. Together with reference TRBV5-5 and TRBJ1-4, the CDR3 gives the full variable domain: DAGVTQSPTHLIKTRGQQVTLRCSPISGHKSVSWYQQVLGQGPQFIFQYYEKEERGRGNFPDRFSARQFPNYSSELNVNALLLGDSALYLCASSLDTNEKLFFGSGTQLSVL.

The CDR3 region has the DNA TGTGCCAGCAGCACACACGGGCTAGCGGGGCTGGAGACCCAGTACTTC. Translating gives CASSTHGLAGLETQYF. This chain uses TRBV11-3 with TRBJ2-5, with 9 bases that match TRBD2. CDR3 size: 16 residues. Germline CDR1 is SGHNT and CDR2 is YENEEA. The V and J ends lost 5 bases and 5 bases, in that order; junction bases with no gene match: 12.

The J gene is TRBJ2-7, the V gene TRBV7-2; D may match TRBD1 or TRBD2 (5 bases each). The CDR3 contains 16 residues. Trimming took off 1 base at V and 4 bases at J, with 17 bases between the two ends. CDR1 and CDR2 from the germline V gene are SGHTA and FQGNSA. The CDR3 DNA sequence: TGTGCCAGCAGCTTAGTCCGTCCGGGACCGCAATACGAGCAGTACTTC. As protein: CASSLVRPGPQYEQYF. The variable domain in full, completed from reference TRBV7-2 and TRBJ2-7, reads GAGVSQSPSNKVTEKGKDVELRCDPISGHTALYWYRQSLGQGLEFLIYFQGNSAPDKSGLPSDRFSAERTGGSVSTLTIQRTQQEDSAVYLCASSLVRPGPQYEQYFGPGTRLTVT.

The sample holds one count of this clone. Additional DNA sequences in this sample encode the identical CDR3. V usage is TRBV18 and J usage is TRBJ1-2; D possibly corresponds to TRBD1 (6 bases). Germline assignment: CDR1 KGHSH and CDR2 LQKENI. The CDR3 extends over 14 amino acids. Trimming pared 3 bases from V and 6 bases from J, leaving 14 bases between. The chain's CDR3 is CASSPNGGRDGYTF. For the CDR3, the DNA is TGTGCCAGCTCACCTAACGGGGGCAGGGATGGCTACACCTTC. Full variable domain (missing parts from reference TRBV18 and TRBJ1-2): NAGVMQNPRHLVRRRGQEARLRCSPMKGHSHVYWYRQLPEEGLKFMVYLQKENIIDESGMPKERFSAEFPKEGPSILRIQQVVRGDSAAYFCASSPNGGRDGYTFGSGTRLTVV.

The rearrangement uses TRBV28 and TRBJ2-1; D is ambiguous. The V gene lost 2 bases and the J gene lost 6 bases, with 8 bases spanning the gap. The CDR3 has 13 amino acids. The V gene's germline CDR1 is MDHEN and CDR2 SYDVKM. CDR3 DNA: TGTGCCAGCAGTTTACCCAGGAGCAATGAGCAGTTCTTC. Its translation: CASSLPRSNEQFF. The complete variable domain, with remaining parts taken from reference TRBV28 and TRBJ2-1, reads DVKVTQSSRYLVKRTGEKVFLECVQDMDHENMFWYRQDPGLGLRLIYFSYDVKMKEKGDIPEGYSVSREKKERFSLILESASTNQTSMYLCASSLPRSNEQFFGPGTRLTVL.

J is TRBJ2-7 and V is TRBV20-1; the D gene could be TRBD1 or TRBD2 (6 bases each). Trimming pared 3 bases from V and 5 bases from J, leaving 8 bases between. The CDR3 is 11 residues long. Germline V gene sequence: CDR1 DFQATT, CDR2 SNEGSKA (reference sequence). CDR3 nucleotides: TGCAGTGCTAGGAGGGGGGACGAGCAGTACTTC. Protein product: CSARRGDEQYF.

The V gene is TRBV5-1, the J gene TRBJ1-5; 7 bases align to TRBD1. With 0 bases clipped from V and 7 bases from J, the junction kept 1 base outside the gene matches. There are 13 residues in the CDR3. In germline, CDR1 is SGHRS, CDR2 YFSETQ. The CDR3 is CASSLEQGQPQHF. DNA of the CDR3: TGCGCCAGCAGCTTGGAACAGGGGCAGCCCCAGCATTTT.

The gene calls are TRBV5-1 and TRBJ2-5; 11 bases fit TRBD1. Germline V lookup: CDR1 SGHRS, CDR2 YFSETQ. V lost 7 bases and J lost 5; bases outside the gene matches: 7. The CDR3 consists of 14 residues. The CDR3 DNA follows: TGCGCCAGCTGGGGACAGGGGGTGCAGGAGACCCAGTACTTC. This codes for CASWGQGVQETQYF. Combining the CDR3 with reference TRBV5-1 and TRBJ2-5 gives the whole variable domain KAGVTQTPRYLIKTRGQQVTLSCSPISGHRSVSWYQQTPGQGLQFLFEYFSETQRNKGNFPGRFSGRQFSNSRSEMNVSTLELGDSALYLCASWGQGVQETQYFGPGTRLLVL.

J is TRBJ2-2 and V is TRBV5-1; D may be TRBD1 or TRBD2 (5 bases each). V lost 1 base and J lost 0, with 10 bases in between. The CDR3 has 16 amino acids. Per the germline V gene, CDR1 is SGHRS and CDR2 is YFSETQ. For the CDR3, the DNA is TGCGCCAGCAGCTTGTTTTGGGGGACGAACACCGGGGAGCTGTTTTTT. Residues: CASSLFWGTNTGELFF.

The genes are TRBV11-2 and TRBJ1-5, with TRBD1 matching over 9 bases. The V gene end was trimmed by 5 bases and the J gene end by 4 bases; junction bases not matched to a gene: 9. Germline V lookup: CDR1 SGHAT, CDR2 FQNNGV. The CDR3 length is 16 residues. CDR3 amino acids: CASSGRTGTGNQPQHF. CDR3 bases: TGTGCCAGCAGCGGCCGAACCGGGACAGGGAATCAGCCCCAGCATTTT.

V is TRBV6-1 and J is TRBJ2-4; no clear D gene. CDR1 and CDR2 from the germline V gene are MNHNS and SASEGT. CDR3 length equals 15 residues. The germline V and J ends were trimmed by 2 bases and 0 bases, with 8 bases remaining between them. This CDR3 reads CASSEQRGAKNIQYF. CDR3 sequence (DNA): TGTGCCAGCAGTGAACAGAGAGGAGCCAAAAACATTCAGTACTTC.

The rearrangement links TRBV6-6 to TRBJ1-2, with 9 bases identical to TRBD1. The CDR3 is made up of 15 amino acids. Germline CDR1 is MNHNY and CDR2 is SVGAGI (reference sequence). Unmatched junction bases numbered 7, after V lost 0 bases and J lost 8 bases. CDR3 sequence reads: CASSYSRQGVEGYTF. For the CDR3, the DNA is TGTGCCAGCAGTTACTCGAGACAGGGGGTAGAGGGCTACACCTTC.

J is TRBJ2-1 and V is TRBV7-9, with D possibly being TRBD1 (7 bases). Germline V gene data show CDR1 as SEHNR and CDR2 as FQNEAQ (reference sequence). The CDR3 loop spans 15 amino acids. With 2 bases removed from V and 8 bases from J, the gap between germline ends came to 16 bases. The CDR3 is CASSLQMGQRDEQFF. The CDR3 nucleotides are TGTGCCAGCAGCTTACAGATGGGACAGCGGGATGAGCAGTTCTTC.

As concerns this clone: Other DNA sequences in this sample translate to the same CDR3. The rearrangement links TRBV7-2 to TRBJ1-2, with D possibly being TRBD1 (5 bases). CDR3 length: 12 residues. Germline values: CDR1 SGHTA, CDR2 FQGNSA. Trimming removed 1 base from V and 7 bases from J, with 7 bases in between. As DNA, the CDR3 is TGTGCCAGCAGCTTAGTGGGGGGTGGCTACACCTTC. It encodes CASSLVGGGYTF. The entire variable domain, with the rest obtained from reference TRBV7-2 and TRBJ1-2, is as follows: GAGVSQSPSNKVTEKGKDVELRCDPISGHTALYWYRQSLGQGLEFLIYFQGNSAPDKSGLPSDRFSAERTGGSVSTLTIQRTQQEDSAVYLCASSLVGGGYTFGSGTRLTVV.

V usage is TRBV6-6 and J usage is TRBJ2-5, with TRBD2 matching 10 bases. The closer fit of TRBJ2-7 to the DNA end suggests the J call may be wrong. Germline CDR1 reads MNHNY; CDR2 reads SVGAGI (reference sequence). This CDR3 is 14 amino acids long. CDR3 amino acids: CASSTLAGVLEQYF. The CDR3, as DNA: TGTGCCAGCAGTACTCTAGCGGGAGTACTCGAGCAGTACTTC.